These T cell receptor beta chains were read from a single sample in a study of beta chain features in type 1 diabetes. Clones were sequenced by immunoSEQ multiplex PCR, and TCRdb holds only the in-frame ones, with some missing. The sample yields 500,000 to 650,000 clones, 12% seen once. Sample: naive CD4+ T cells from blood. These receptors were obtained from a man in his thirties or forties with type 1 diabetes. The CDR3 runs from the conserved cysteine through the conserved F or W. The D gene is left open where the match is weak. A clone size is listed for some rows: how often the clone was seen (once, few, many), or a class if it is expanded.

DNA: TGCGCCAGCAGCTTGAGGCCTACAGGGGGCCTAAAAGAGACCCAGTACTTC
CDR3: CASSLRPTGGLKETQYF
D: TRBD1
V: TRBV5-1
size: -
J: TRBJ2-5

DNA: TGCAGCGTTAGAGGGGCCGCGAACAACTACAATGAGCAGTTCTTC
CDR3: CSVRGAANNYNEQFF
D: -
V: TRBV29-1
size: -
J: TRBJ2-1

DNA: TGTGCCAGCAGCTTCGAGGCGGGAGTTAATGAAAAACTGTTTTTT
CDR3: CASSFEAGVNEKLFF
D: -
V: TRBV7-9
size: few
J: TRBJ1-4

DNA: TGTGCCAGCAGTTCGGCCGGGAACTCTGGAAACACCATATATTTT
CDR3: CASSSAGNSGNTIYF
D: -
V: TRBV6-6
size: few
J: TRBJ1-3

DNA: TGTGCCAGCAGCCCCCACATTACAACTAATGAAAAACTGTTTTTT
CDR3: CASSPHITTNEKLFF
D: -
V: TRBV7-2
size: -
J: TRBJ1-4

DNA: TGCGCCAGCAGCTTGACTAGCGGGGGGGCAGATACGCAGTATTTT
CDR3: CASSLTSGGADTQYF
D: TRBD2
V: TRBV4-3
size: few
J: TRBJ2-3

DNA: TGTGCCAGCAGCACCGGGACTAGCGGTAGCACAGATACGCAGTATTTT
CDR3: CASSTGTSGSTDTQYF
D: TRBD2
V: TRBV7-9
size: -
J: TRBJ2-3

DNA: TGTGCCAGTACCCTCGATCGGGATGAAAAACTGTTTTTT
CDR3: CASTLDRDEKLFF
D: -
V: TRBV19
size: few
J: TRBJ1-4

DNA: TGTGCCAGCAGTGATGGGCCGGGGACAGTCTACTTC
CDR3: CASSDGPGTVYF
D: TRBD1
V: TRBV2
size: -
J: TRBJ2-7

DNA: TGCAGCGTTGAAGATTCGGGTTCTAGGCTCGGGGACTTC
CDR3: CSVEDSGSRLGDF
D: -
V: TRBV29-1
size: -
J: TRBJ2-5

DNA: TGTGCCAGCAGCTCGACGGGACTTAACACCGGGGAGCTGTTTTTT
CDR3: CASSSTGLNTGELFF
D: -
V: TRBV11-2
size: few
J: TRBJ2-2

DNA: TGTGCCAGCAGTTCCTACACCGGGGAGCTGTTTTTT
CDR3: CASSSYTGELFF
D: -
V: TRBV27
size: few
J: TRBJ2-2

DNA: TGCAGCGTTGAAGCAGGTCTTAGCTCTGGGGCCAACGTCCTGACTTTC
CDR3: CSVEAGLSSGANVLTF
D: -
V: TRBV29-1
size: -
J: TRBJ2-6

DNA: TGTGCCAGCAGTTACTCCTTCGTGGGGGAGACCCAGTACTTC
CDR3: CASSYSFVGETQYF
D: -
V: TRBV6-5
size: few
J: TRBJ2-5

DNA: TGTGCCAGCAGCCCCAACACGCGTAGCACAGATACGCAGTATTTT
CDR3: CASSPNTRSTDTQYF
D: -
V: TRBV7-7
size: -
J: TRBJ2-3

DNA: TGTGCCACCAGCAGAGACCAGCGGGGGGAGCAGTTCTTC
CDR3: CATSRDQRGEQFF
D: TRBD2
V: TRBV15
size: -
J: TRBJ2-1

DNA: TGTGCCAGCAGTCCTGGACAGTCCTATGGCTACACCTTC
CDR3: CASSPGQSYGYTF
D: -
V: TRBV28
size: few
J: TRBJ1-2

DNA: TGTGCCAGCAGCTTAAACGAGGTGAATCAGCCCCAGCATTTT
CDR3: CASSLNEVNQPQHF
D: -
V: TRBV7-9
size: few
J: TRBJ1-5

DNA: TGTGCCAGCATTCGACAGACCCATTCACCCCTCCACTTT
CDR3: CASIRQTHSPLHF
D: -
V: TRBV6-1
size: few
J: TRBJ1-6

DNA: TGTGCCAGCTCACCACCGAGCGGGGAGAGCTCCTACGAGCAGTACTTC
CDR3: CASSPPSGESSYEQYF
D: TRBD2
V: TRBV18
size: few
J: TRBJ2-7

DNA: TGTGCCAGCACCAACTCTGGGGATACGCAGTATTTT
CDR3: CASTNSGDTQYF
D: -
V: TRBV7-6
size: few
J: TRBJ2-3

DNA: TGTGCCAGCAGCCATGGGACGGCCGCGAACACCGGGGAGCTGTTTTTT
CDR3: CASSHGTAANTGELFF
D: -
V: TRBV5-4
size: few
J: TRBJ2-2

DNA: TGTGCCAGCAGCTTAGGCAGGGGGCAGGCCGGCCCCTCTGGGGGCTACACCTTC
CDR3: CASSLGRGQAGPSGGYTF
D: TRBD1
V: TRBV7-2
size: -
J: TRBJ1-2

DNA: TGTGCCAGCATCAGTGACGTAGGGGTTGGGGAGCTGTTTTTT
CDR3: CASISDVGVGELFF
D: -
V: TRBV28
size: -
J: TRBJ2-2

DNA: TGTGCCAGCAGTTCAGCGCACAGGGATGGAGGCAATCAGCCCCAGCATTTT
CDR3: CASSSAHRDGGNQPQHF
D: -
V: TRBV7-2
size: -
J: TRBJ1-5

DNA: TGTGCCAGCTCACCGTCCCGGGGCGAGGATACGCAGTATTTT
CDR3: CASSPSRGEDTQYF
D: -
V: TRBV18
size: -
J: TRBJ2-3

DNA: TGTGCCAGCAGCTTAGCGGGCCAGAGCTACGAGCAGTACTTC
CDR3: CASSLAGQSYEQYF
D: -
V: TRBV7-9
size: -
J: TRBJ2-7

DNA: TGTGCCAGCAGCACTCCCACAGGGACCGGTCAGCCCCAGCATTTT
CDR3: CASSTPTGTGQPQHF
D: -
V: TRBV28
size: -
J: TRBJ1-5

DNA: TGTGCCAGCAGCTTAAACTCGGGGTTCCAAGAGACCCAGTACTTC
CDR3: CASSLNSGFQETQYF
D: -
V: TRBV7-2
size: -
J: TRBJ2-5

DNA: TGTGCCAGTAGAAACAAAGGACAGCGCACAGATACGCAGTATTTT
CDR3: CASRNKGQRTDTQYF
D: -
V: TRBV19
size: -
J: TRBJ2-3

DNA: TGTGCCAGCAGCCCCGGACGTGACAATGAGCAGTTCTTC
CDR3: CASSPGRDNEQFF
D: -
V: TRBV7-2
size: few
J: TRBJ2-1

DNA: TGTGCCATCAGTGGGAACAATGAGCAGTTCTTC
CDR3: CAISGNNEQFF
D: -
V: TRBV10-3
size: few
J: TRBJ2-1